This entry is about one T cell receptor beta chain. The sample is drawn from a study of shared clonotypes between healthy human individuals. V was clipped by 5 bases and J by 9 bases, with 20 bases between them. The length of the CDR3 is 15 residues. The germline V gene encodes CDR1 MNHEY and CDR2 SMNVEV (reference sequence). Across several immunoSEQ plates, the genomic DNA of each subset was split evenly. Data came from immunoSEQ multiplex PCR; TCRdb stores just in-frame clones and leaves some out. Of about 710,000 clones in the sample, less than 80% are singletons; the top ten hold around 1.8%. The gene calls are TRBV27 and TRBJ2-1, with no clear D. The sample taken for sequencing was memory CD4+ T cells sorted from blood. Subset noted: CD45RA-negative fraction. This sequence was found in a woman aged 25-40 years in good health. CDR3 loop: CASSQKNTRVSEQFF. The CDR3 DNA reads as TGTGCCAGCAGTCAAAAAAACACCCGAGTTTCTGAGCAGTTCTTC.